This TCR beta chain was retrieved from a study of T cell responses to AZD1222 COVID-19 vaccine (dated by TCRdb to about 2021). Concerning the study at large: TCR sequencing was performed for 233 trial participants, of whom around 200 were given two doses of AZD1222 and about 25 were given two doses of MenACWY control vaccine. Trial participants were enrolled by age into subgroups of 18-55, 56-69 and 70-plus years, and about 150, 27 and 61 TCR-sequenced participants, respectively, were included in these subgroups.

From cysteine to phenylalanine, the CDR3 is 14 amino acids long. Only the CDR3 region is kept as DNA, spanning 42 bases read in frame from base 1. The CDR1 and CDR2 encoded by the germline V gene are MNHEY and SVGAGI. Clipping removes 6 bases from V and 6 bases from J, with 8 as the unmatched junction base count. A word on this clone: Its cognate antigen has yet to be identified. No much larger clonotype is one base removed from it; base qualities were not supplied.

Overall results and qualifications from the work: Reportedly, close to half of the unique spike-specific TCRs recognized epitopes lying outside the regions that are mutated in the B.1.351 and B.1.1.7 variants. Spike-specific TCR breadth and depth rose significantly after two AZD1222 doses compared with day 0 and with MenACWY recipients. Most participants were white British and females outnumbered males, and the authors suggested that clonal diversity may have been underestimated. The 56-69-year group was small, and its depth increase did not reach significance, likely because of low power. CD4 TCRs associated with the vaccine covered the entire spike protein, and the dominant responses were in regions 160-218 and 743-854. Conclusions about previously exposed vaccinees were limited because only six or seven AZD1222 recipients were SARS-CoV-2 seropositive at baseline. Because no samples from the day 14 peak response were available, repertoires could be characterized only after the peak T cell response.

The CDR3 regions of human TCRbeta chains were subjected to immunosequencing. As for how the authors treated the data: TCRs in the repertoires were compared against a reference library of SARS-CoV-2-specific TCRs that had been generated with the MIRA antigen-specificity platform. Breadth was defined as the fraction of unique TCRs that were SARS-CoV-2-associated, and depth was defined as the fraction of total T cells that were SARS-CoV-2-associated. Each spike-specific TCR was assigned to its reactive spike region and to a CD4 or CD8 class using the MIRA data. Log10-transformed breadth and depth values were compared by one-way ANOVA with Sidak's multiple comparisons tests. TCRdb holds this immuneACCESS table with in-frame rearrangements only. Some clones are missing; in checked studies, unresolved V genes explain under half, and the rest has no known cause. The DNA gave D and trimming, while V, J and clone size come from that table. Across this sample there are 80,000 or so clones, with around three quarters seen only once. The ten biggest clones cover roughly a quarter of the sample.

The time point label for this specimen denotes: about 28 days (+/-7) after the second vaccine dose. This specimen's treatment or condition label, interpreted: meningococcal conjugate vaccine given as trial control. The vaccinee samples were drawn from two UK trials, COV001 and COV002, one of which was a single-blind randomized controlled phase 2/3 trial testing AZD1222 (ChAdOx1 nCoV-19) in healthy adults. For TCRbeta chain sequencing, PBMC samples from trial participants were taken at day 0 and at day 28 after the second dose. The rearranged chain carries TRBV6-5 and TRBJ1-2; 9 nucleotides in the junction match TRBD1. The TCR sequence derives from an adult who received the MenACWY meningococcal vaccine as a control. This specimen consisted of peripheral blood, obtained 28 days after the second dose of the MenACWY control vaccine. The DNA sequence is as follows: TGTGCCAGCAGACTTTCTACAGGGGGCCATGGCTACACCTTC. It specifies CASRLSTGGHGYTF.